The following is a T cell receptor (beta chain) sequence with its context. Its antigen remains unknown. MiXCR, applied by TCRdb to the RACE reads, yields one record per CDR3 protein. Found here are 150,000 to 200,000 distinct CDR3 sequences, roughly a quarter of them singletons; the top ten hold approximately 2.3%. Documented time point: patch test 3, about 24 weeks after DPC sensitization. Treatment noted: therapeutic diphenylcyclopropenone sensitization with weekly scalp DPC. Non-pregnant alopecia patients aged 18 to 70, suitable for DPC therapy. These data belong to a study of human T cells and chemical hapten exposure. Study overall: DPC at 2% was the sensitizing agent, placed on 2 cm by 2 cm of upper inner arm skin.

Study observations and caveats: Expanded TCRs produced significantly more large CDR3 similarity clusters than controls did. Expanded TCR counts at PT1 went up together with patch test score, a positive correlation.

The source material was whole blood, sampled in connection with sensitization to the hapten diphenylcyclopropenone (DPC). The source is a woman aged 18-29 years with alopecia areata. Some clones in this sample may be carry-over from other donors' samples.

The CDR3 coding sequence is TGCAGTGCTAGTGGGACTAGCGGGGGCTCAGATACGCAGTATTTT. Protein: CSASGTSGGSDTQYF. The chain couples TRBV20-1 to TRBJ2-3; 14 nucleotides match TRBD2. Germline CDR1 and CDR2: DFQATT and SNEGSKA (reference sequence). The CDR3 has 15 residues. Losses at the gene ends were 3 bases for V and 4 bases for J; bases not matched to a gene: 3.